These 31 T cell receptor beta chains were all obtained from the same sample, sequenced in a study of cytomegalovirus exposure and HLA in healthy donors. Primers included in the PCR were 60 Vbeta and 13 Jbeta primers. Only in-frame clones appear in the TCRdb table, and some are missing; sequencing was by immunoSEQ multiplex PCR. The sample holds under 100,000 clones. Sequencing was carried out using PBMCs. The source is a woman aged 30 to 39 in good health and CMV-seronegative.

With respect to this clone: Other DNA sequences in this sample translate to the same CDR3. The genes are TRBV28 and TRBJ1-5; 10 bases line up with TRBD1. V shed 3 bases, J shed 0 bases, and the junction held 2 bases outside the gene matches. CDR3 length equals 16 residues. Germline V gene lookup returns CDR1 MDHEN and CDR2 SYDVKM. CDR3 region: CASSLGQGYSNQPQHF. DNA for the CDR3: TGTGCCAGCAGTTTGGGACAGGGGTATAGCAATCAGCCCCAGCATTTT.

V usage is TRBV5-4 and J usage is TRBJ2-3; D not certain. V was cut by 5 bases and J by 5 bases, with 12 bases left in between. Germline-derived CDR1 and CDR2 are SGHNT and YYREEE (reference sequence). The CDR3 contains 13 residues. CDR3 nucleotides: TGTGCCAGCAGTGGTTCGAGCGTAGATACGCAGTATTTT. It specifies CASSGSSVDTQYF.

The J gene is TRBJ1-2, the V gene TRBV5-1; TRBD1 is a possible D gene (6 bases). The CDR3 is 14 amino acids. Between the trimmed V and J ends, which lost 5 bases and 7 bases, there was a span of 18 bases. Germline V gives CDR1 SGHRS, CDR2 YFSETQ. The CDR3 region has the DNA TGCGCCAGCAGAGGGGGGGAAGCAGCGGGTGGCTACACCTTC. Translation gives CASRGGEAAGGYTF.

The chain combines TRBV5-1 with TRBJ2-7, with 8 nucleotides matching TRBD2. V lost 4 bases and J lost 6; bases outside the gene matches: 9. The V gene's germline CDR1 is SGHRS and CDR2 YFSETQ. The CDR3 loop spans 14 amino acids. The DNA of the CDR3 is TGCGCCAGCAGCCCTCTATCGGGGGGGGCCGAGCAGTACTTC. It yields the protein CASSPLSGGAEQYF.

This rearrangement joins TRBV6-5 to TRBJ2-1; D is uncertain. The CDR3 covers 12 residues. Germline V gives CDR1 MNHEY, CDR2 SVGAGI. Trimming stripped 4 bases from V and 7 bases from J, with 8 bases between. The CDR3 here is CASSFSTNEQFF. The CDR3 DNA is TGTGCCAGCAGTTTCTCTACAAATGAGCAGTTCTTC.

The rearrangement links TRBV2 to TRBJ2-2; 7 nucleotides match TRBD1. Trimming at V came to 8 bases and at J to 2 bases, leaving 8 bases not matched to a gene. Germline V gene sequence: CDR1 SNHLY, CDR2 FYNNEI. The CDR3 runs to 15 residues. CDR3 nucleotide sequence: TGTGCCAGCGGAACCGGGACAGCAAACACCGGGGAGCTGTTTTTT. Amino acid sequence: CASGTGTANTGELFF.

The chain couples TRBV11-2 to TRBJ2-2; D perhaps matches TRBD1 (6 bases). Germline assignment: CDR1 SGHAT and CDR2 FQNNGV. Between the trimmed V and J ends, which lost 1 base and 5 bases, there was a span of 8 bases. The CDR3 is 14 amino acids. CDR3 region: CASSLGGQTGELFF. In DNA, the CDR3 is TGTGCCAGCAGCTTAGGGGGGCAGACCGGGGAGCTGTTTTTT.

This chain uses TRBV5-1 with TRBJ2-3, with 10 bases aligning to TRBD1. Germline CDR1 is SGHRS and CDR2 is YFSETQ. V shed 4 bases, J shed 2 bases, and the junction held 7 bases outside the gene matches. The CDR3 sequence is 16 residues long. The CDR3 reads CASSRTGGSLTDTQYF. The CDR3 DNA follows: TGCGCCAGCAGCCGGACAGGGGGTTCCCTCACAGATACGCAGTATTTT.

The chain combines TRBV18 with TRBJ2-1, with 9 bases that match TRBD2. CDR1 and CDR2 from the germline V gene are KGHSH and LQKENI. J gave up 5 bases and V 3 bases, and 2 bases lay outside the gene matches. The CDR3 has 14 residues. DNA of the CDR3: TGTGCCAGCTCACCGGGACTAGCCGACAATGAGCAGTTCTTC. It yields the protein CASSPGLADNEQFF.

DNA for the CDR3: TGTGCCAGCAGCCAAGATCTTTCCCCAGGGTTCTCCTACGAGCAGTACTTC. Translating it yields CASSQDLSPGFSYEQYF. The J gene is TRBJ2-7, the V gene TRBV14; tentative D call: TRBD1 (5 bases). Germline V gives CDR1 SGHDN, CDR2 FVKESK. The CDR3 sequence is 17 residues long. V dropped 0 bases and J dropped 0 bases, with 15 bases sitting between them.

V gene TRBV19 combines with J gene TRBJ2-7; 7 bases are a match to TRBD2. CDR3 length: 16 residues. Unmatched junction bases numbered 9, after V lost 2 bases and J lost 2 bases. From germline, CDR1 is LNHDA and CDR2 SQIVND (reference sequence). The CDR3: CASSISGSGTTYEQYF. CDR3 sequence (DNA): TGTGCCAGTAGTATATCGGGCAGCGGGACGACCTACGAGCAGTACTTC.

The rearrangement joins TRBV27 to TRBJ2-7; perhaps TRBD1 as D (5 bases). V lost 8 bases to trimming and J lost 6 bases, with 11 bases between them. The CDR3 length is 11 residues. Germline V gene sequence: CDR1 MNHEY, CDR2 SMNVEV (reference sequence). The DNA for the CDR3 is TGTGCCAGCGCCCTAGGGGCCGAGCAGTACTTC. It specifies CASALGAEQYF.

V is TRBV19 and J is TRBJ1-2; 9 bases match TRBD1. CDR1 LNHDA and CDR2 SQIVND come from the germline V gene (reference sequence). With 2 bases clipped from V and 2 bases from J, the junction kept 6 bases outside the gene matches. This CDR3 is built from 16 residues. CDR3: CASSIIPGQGNYGYTF. The CDR3 region has the DNA TGTGCCAGTAGTATAATCCCCGGACAGGGGAACTATGGCTACACCTTC.

The gene calls are TRBV9 and TRBJ2-1; 9 nucleotides line up with TRBD2. Germline CDR1 and CDR2: SGDLS and YYNGEE. This CDR3 has 18 residues. The J segment lost 6 bases and the V segment lost 1 base, leaving 14 bases of the junction unmatched. The CDR3 reads CASSVSSFGGGAINEQFF. DNA for the CDR3: TGTGCCAGCAGCGTAAGCAGTTTCGGCGGGGGGGCCATCAATGAGCAGTTCTTC.

The genes are TRBV2 and TRBJ1-2, with no clear D. The germline V gene has CDR1 SNHLY and CDR2 FYNNEI. This CDR3 is 18 amino acids long. Trimming pared 4 bases from V and 2 bases from J, leaving 23 bases between. The CDR3 nucleotides read TGTGCCAGCAGTGTTTTGACTTTTTTTACTACTAGGAACTATGGCTACACCTTC. Translating it yields CASSVLTFFTTRNYGYTF.

The chain recombines TRBV29-1 with TRBJ2-7; the match to TRBD1 covers 8 bases. Germline trimming cut 4 bases from V and 4 bases from J; bases unmatched to any gene: 9. This CDR3 has 14 amino acids. Germline V CDR1 and CDR2: SQVTM, ANQGSEA. The DNA of the CDR3 is TGCAGCGTTGCACGGACAGGGAATAGTTACGAGCAGTACTTC. It codes for CSVARTGNSYEQYF.

The DNA for the CDR3 is TGTGCCAGCAGCCACCGGGATTTGAACACTGAAGCTTTCTTT. It translates to CASSHRDLNTEAFF. V and J are TRBV28 and TRBJ1-1; no firm D call. V lost 6 bases and J lost 0, with 11 bases in between. Germline assignment: CDR1 MDHEN and CDR2 SYDVKM. The CDR3 covers 14 residues.

The chain joins TRBV9 to TRBJ2-2; 9 nucleotides match TRBD2. In germline, CDR1 is SGDLS, CDR2 YYNGEE. This CDR3 has 15 residues. V trimming: 6 bases; J trimming: 2 bases; junction bases outside the gene matches: 5. The CDR3 sequence is CASKMTSGNTGELFF. Written as DNA, the CDR3 is TGTGCCAGCAAGATGACTAGCGGCAACACCGGGGAGCTGTTTTTT.

V and J are TRBV28 and TRBJ1-3; D uncertain. Deletions cut 7 bases from V and 1 base from J, with 11 bases between. The CDR3 is 14 residues long. CDR1 is MDHEN, CDR2 SYDVKM, per germline. CDR3 bases: TGTGCCAGCACCATTTCGGGGTCTGGAAACACCATATATTTT. Residues: CASTISGSGNTIYF.

The gene calls are TRBV6-5 and TRBJ1-4, with D unclear. There are 14 residues in the CDR3. The germline gives CDR1 MNHEY, CDR2 SVGAGI. Trimming stripped 4 bases from V and 4 bases from J, with 10 bases between. In nucleotides, the CDR3 is TGTGCCAGCAGTTCGGACTGGGGTAATGAAAAACTGTTTTTT. Its protein is CASSSDWGNEKLFF.

J is TRBJ1-4 and V is TRBV30; 10 bases line up with TRBD1. The CDR3 contains 15 residues. The ends lost 7 bases at V and 6 bases at J; junction bases unmatched: 11. Germline CDR1 and CDR2: GTSNPN and SVGIG (reference sequence). The CDR3 loop is CAYAGQGLFHEKLFF. CDR3 sequence (DNA): TGTGCCTACGCGGGACAGGGGCTTTTCCATGAAAAACTGTTTTTT.

The chain employs TRBV18 and TRBJ1-2, with TRBD1 matching over 8 bases. The CDR3 is 13 residues long. With 6 bases clipped from V and 4 bases from J, the junction kept 4 bases outside the gene matches. CDR1 and CDR2 (germline): KGHSH, LQKENI. CDR3 sequence: CASSLGQVYGYTF. The CDR3, as DNA: TGTGCCAGCTCCCTGGGACAGGTCTATGGCTACACCTTC.

The V and J genes are TRBV28 and TRBJ1-4, with 7 bases that match TRBD1. Germline values: CDR1 MDHEN, CDR2 SYDVKM. This CDR3 has 15 residues. Trimming at V came to 2 bases and at J to 7 bases, leaving 7 bases not matched to a gene. In nucleotides, the CDR3 is TGTGCCAGCAGTTTACTAGGGGGCCTGGTTGAAAAACTGTTTTTT. Protein product: CASSLLGGLVEKLFF.

The chain has TRBV11-2 and TRBJ1-4; D possibly corresponds to TRBD1 (5 bases). This CDR3 is 15 amino acids long. Germline CDR1 reads SGHAT; CDR2 reads FQNNGV. With 4 bases removed from V and 0 bases from J, the gap between germline ends came to 9 bases. The CDR3 sequence: CASSWDSATNEKLFF. CDR3 DNA sequence: TGTGCCAGCAGCTGGGACTCCGCAACTAATGAAAAACTGTTTTTT.

Points on this clone: Within the sample, other DNA sequences also encode this same CDR3. This chain links TRBV27 with TRBJ1-5; TRBD1 matches at 9 bases. The CDR3 contains 15 residues. After removal of 3 bases from V and 2 bases from J, the junction contained 2 bases not matched to a gene. Per germline, CDR1 MNHEY and CDR2 SMNVEV (reference sequence). CDR3 loop: CASSLGQGGNQPQHF. The DNA for the CDR3 is TGTGCCAGCAGTTTGGGACAGGGAGGCAATCAGCCCCAGCATTTT.

The rearrangement joins TRBV25-1 to TRBJ2-1; 9 nucleotides match TRBD2. J gave up 7 bases and V 5 bases, and 12 bases lay outside the gene matches. Germline loops: CDR1 MGHDK, CDR2 SYGVNS. The CDR3 length is 16 residues. This chain's CDR3 is CASSPPAGGPKNEQFF. CDR3 DNA sequence: TGTGCCAGCAGTCCCCCGGCGGGAGGGCCTAAAAATGAGCAGTTCTTC.

The rearrangement uses TRBV28 and TRBJ2-3, with a possible D match to TRBD1 (6 bases). From germline, CDR1 is MDHEN and CDR2 SYDVKM. The CDR3 spans 14 residues. The V end lost 4 bases, the J end lost 0 bases, and 8 bases lay between the germline ends. The CDR3 spells CASSYTGSTDTQYF. CDR3 nucleotides: TGTGCCAGCAGTTATACAGGGAGCACAGATACGCAGTATTTT.

CDR3 sequence (DNA): TGTGCCAGCAGCACAGGGGGGGACACCGGGGAGCTGTTTTTT. Residues: CASSTGGDTGELFF. The chain recombines TRBV6-4 with TRBJ2-2, with D perhaps TRBD1 (8 bases). Between the trimmed V and J ends, which lost 6 bases and 3 bases, there was a span of 11 bases. Per germline, CDR1 MRHNA and CDR2 SNTAGT. This CDR3 region has 14 residues.

This chain connects TRBV29-1 to TRBJ2-7, with a possible D match to TRBD1 (6 bases). CDR3 length: 11 residues. Germline CDR1 is SQVTM and CDR2 is ANQGSEA. Trimming took 1 base from V and 6 from J, leaving 7 bases between them. The CDR3 nucleotides read TGCAGCGTTGAAGGGGGGCCCGAGCAGTACTTC. It yields the protein CSVEGGPEQYF.

V gene TRBV7-8 combines with J gene TRBJ2-5; 7 bases are shared with TRBD1. The germline gives CDR1 SGHVS, CDR2 FQNEAQ. This CDR3 has 15 residues. V trimming: 5 bases; J trimming: 2 bases; junction bases outside the gene matches: 8. This CDR3 reads CASSTMGQTQETQYF. Here the CDR3 DNA reads TGTGCCAGCAGCACAATGGGACAGACGCAAGAGACCCAGTACTTC.

The gene calls are TRBV28 and TRBJ1-5, with D unclear. V was clipped by 7 bases and J by 0 bases, with 10 bases between them. Germline lookup yields CDR1 MDHEN and CDR2 SYDVKM. This CDR3 region has 14 residues. The CDR3 nucleotides read TGTGCCAGCAACATACAGCTTAGCAATCAGCCCCAGCATTTT. It codes for CASNIQLSNQPQHF.